The T cell receptor beta chain described here comes from a study of post-analysis software for immune sequencing data. Across the study: The study covered relapsing-remitting, secondary progressive and progressive-relapsing courses of multiple sclerosis. Study-wide points: Patients with multiple sclerosis recorded significantly lower normalized Chao1 diversity than controls, the study found. Batch-matched samples strongly co-clustered by F measure. TRBV5-6, TRBV5-1 and TRBV20-1 belonged to a set of about 5 TRBV segments that were more frequent in patients than controls.

Per germline, CDR1 MNHNY and CDR2 SVGAGI (reference sequence). V lost 8 bases to trimming and J lost 5 bases, with 13 bases between them. The CDR3 is made up of 14 amino acids. This clonotype was counted between two and nine times. Its specificity is unknown. Tagging with unique molecular identifiers was a feature of the TCR beta cDNA libraries. The yield from roughly 1 to 10 million T cells was around 500,000 cDNA molecules in total. Using its own MiXCR run on the PCR reads, TCRdb lists one record per CDR3 protein. The table includes hundreds of thousands of distinct CDR3 sequences, 25% to 30% detected once.

The TCR comes from a girl aged 10-17 years with multiple sclerosis. Sample: blood. The chain links TRBV6-6 to TRBJ1-6; D unresolved. The CDR3 is CASSWRANNSPLHF. The CDR3 nucleotides read TGTGCCAGCTCCTGGCGGGCTAATAATTCACCCCTCCACTTT.